This T cell receptor (beta chain) was sequenced during a study of OX40 agonist ivuxolimab in advanced cancers. For the study at large: Two cutaneous melanoma patients and one hepatocellular carcinoma patient, three in all, had partial responses. Findings and caveats of the study: Relatively little clonal expansion, among the lowest observed, appeared in partial responders at 0.1-3.0 mg/kg. In general, CD8+ T cells held more expanded clones than CD4+ did, on average.

Here immunoSEQ multiplex PCR was the method, and the copy in TCRdb shows in-frame clones only, minus some. The repertoire consists of fewer than 85,000 clones, with about 86% occurring once and the leading ten covering 1.5% to 2.5%. Germline V gives CDR1 SGHKS, CDR2 YYEKEE (reference sequence). The CDR3 totals 17 residues. The V end was cut by 0 bases, the J end by 1 base, with 15 bases between. Drawing of blood for sampling happened at baseline, at cycle 4 day 1, and at cycle 7 day 1. Note on this clone: Antigen: not known.

The V and J genes are TRBV5-5 and TRBJ2-3, with D hard to call. The starting material was CD4+ or CD8+ T cells sorted from blood, obtained in a trial of the OX40 agonist ivuxolimab. The receptor was isolated from an adult with an advanced solid tumor such as melanoma, head and neck, liver or kidney cancer. The CDR3 is CASSLAVQLPGTDTQYF. The CDR3 nucleotides are TGTGCCAGCAGCTTGGCCGTCCAGCTTCCAGGCACAGATACGCAGTATTTT.